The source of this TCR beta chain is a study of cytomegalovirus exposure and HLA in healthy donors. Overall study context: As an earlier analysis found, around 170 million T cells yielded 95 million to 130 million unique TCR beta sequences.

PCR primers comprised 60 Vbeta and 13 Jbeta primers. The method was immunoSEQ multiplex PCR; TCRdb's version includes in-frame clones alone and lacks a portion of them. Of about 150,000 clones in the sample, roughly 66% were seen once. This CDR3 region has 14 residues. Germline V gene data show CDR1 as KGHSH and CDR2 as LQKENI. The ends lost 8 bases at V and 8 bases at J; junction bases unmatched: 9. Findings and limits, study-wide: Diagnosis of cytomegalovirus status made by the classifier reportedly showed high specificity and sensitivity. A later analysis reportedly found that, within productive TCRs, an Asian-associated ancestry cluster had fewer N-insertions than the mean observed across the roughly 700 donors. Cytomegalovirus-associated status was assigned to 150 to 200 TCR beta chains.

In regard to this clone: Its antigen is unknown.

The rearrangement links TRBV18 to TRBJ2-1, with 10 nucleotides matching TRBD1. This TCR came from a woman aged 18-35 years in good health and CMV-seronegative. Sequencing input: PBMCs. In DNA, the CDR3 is TGTGCCAGCAGCCAGGGACAGGGGAGGTATGAGCAGTTCTTC. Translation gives CASSQGQGRYEQFF.